This TCR beta chain was obtained from a study of shared clonotypes between healthy human individuals. Study results and limitations: Donors were few, which limited the genetic and exposure-history diversity represented.

Note on this clone: Its target is unknown.

Free of recent acute infections or vaccinations, the donors were healthy HIV-negative adults. The junction had 4 bases not matched to a gene; V was cut back by 7 bases and J by 9 bases. There are 13 residues in the CDR3. Germline-derived CDR1 and CDR2 are LGHNT and FRNRAP. The method was immunoSEQ multiplex PCR; TCRdb's version includes in-frame clones alone and lacks a portion of them. The sample consists of some 1,600,000 clones, 95% to 99% of them appearing once. The chain uses TRBV12-5 and TRBJ2-1, with TRBD2 matching 12 bases. The specimen sequenced was naive CD4+ T cells sorted from blood. As for subset: CD45RA+ positively selected. The sequence was collected from a man aged 25-45 years in good health. CDR3 bases: TGTGCTAGTGAACTAGCGGGAGGTCGTGAGCAGTTCTTC. Its protein product is CASELAGGREQFF.